These T cell receptor beta chains were read from a single sample in a study of beta chain features in type 1 diabetes. Data came from immunoSEQ multiplex PCR; TCRdb stores just in-frame clones and leaves some out. The data contain 35,000 to 45,000 clones, 65% to 70% of them seen just once; the ten biggest clones take up about 1.6%. The sequencing input was Tregs from blood. The receptors were gathered from a man aged 25 to 45 with type 1 diabetes. Some clones in this sample may be carry-over from other donors' samples. CDR3s include the opening cysteine and the closing phenylalanine or tryptophan. The D gene is left open where the match is weak. Size values are once, few and many counts, or a class for expanded clones, and some rows have none.

V	D	J	size	DNA	CDR3
TRBV15	TRBD1	TRBJ2-2	few	TGTGCCACCAGCGCCTCAACCGGGACAGTTGCGAACACCGGGGAGCTGTTTTTT	CATSASTGTVANTGELFF
TRBV7-2	.	TRBJ2-2	.	TGTGCCAGCAGCTTAAGGATAGTTCAGGGAACCGGGGAGCTGTTTTTT	CASSLRIVQGTGELFF
TRBV5-1	.	TRBJ2-1	.	TGCGCCAGCAGCTTGGAGTGGGGCGCCTACAATGAGCAGTTCTTC	CASSLEWGAYNEQFF
TRBV18	.	TRBJ2-7	.	TGTGCCAGCTCACCCTCCGAAGCCTACGAGCAGTACTTC	CASSPSEAYEQYF
TRBV30	.	TRBJ2-7	.	TGTGCCTGGACCCTCGGGACATTCTTTGAGCAGTACTTC	CAWTLGTFFEQYF
TRBV28	.	TRBJ2-7	.	TGTGCCAGCAGTTTTGCTGGGCCATCCTACGAGCAGTACTTC	CASSFAGPSYEQYF
TRBV6-6	.	TRBJ2-3	.	TGTGCCAGCAGCTCACAGGACCCGAGGACAGATACGCAGTATTTT	CASSSQDPRTDTQYF
TRBV28	.	TRBJ2-3	.	TGTGCCAGCAGCTTCCTAGGCGGGGGCGGCGCAGATACGCAGTATTTT	CASSFLGGGGADTQYF
TRBV4-2	TRBD1	TRBJ1-3	once	TGTGCCAGCAGCCAGGGGACAGCCTCTGGAAACACCATATATTTT	CASSQGTASGNTIYF
TRBV9	TRBD1	TRBJ1-6	.	TGTGCCAGCAGCGCGCAACAGGGGAATTCACCCCTCCACTTT	CASSAQQGNSPLHF
TRBV20-1	.	TRBJ2-2	few	TGCAGTGCCGGAAGGGGAACTGAGCTGTTTTTT	CSAGRGTELFF
TRBV18	.	TRBJ2-5	few	TGTGCCAGCTCGGCCAGGGGAAAAGAGACCCAGTACTTC	CASSARGKETQYF
TRBV5-1	.	TRBJ2-7	.	TGCGCCAGCAGCTCCCTAACCTACGAGCAGTACTTC	CASSSLTYEQYF
TRBV7-2	TRBD2	TRBJ2-3	.	TGTGCCAGCAGCCCTTTAGCGGGCGGGGATACGCAGTATTTT	CASSPLAGGDTQYF
TRBV18	.	TRBJ1-1	.	TGTGCCAGCTCATCCACACAGGGAGCCTGGGAAGCTTTCTTT	CASSSTQGAWEAFF
TRBV5-4	.	TRBJ2-7	.	TGTGCCAGCAGCCGGGGACTCCCCCATCAGGACGAGCAGTACTTC	CASSRGLPHQDEQYF
TRBV30	.	TRBJ1-6	.	TGTGCCTGGACACCCGGGTCCCAGTGGGATTCACCCCTCCACTTT	CAWTPGSQWDSPLHF
TRBV2	TRBD2	TRBJ2-1	once	TGTGCCAGCAGAGTAGCGGGGGGGGCCTACAATGAGCAGTTCTTC	CASRVAGGAYNEQFF
TRBV5-6	.	TRBJ2-7	.	TGTGCCAGCAGCCTCCTCGATTCTATCCCCTACGAGCAGTACTTC	CASSLLDSIPYEQYF
TRBV19	TRBD1	TRBJ1-2	.	TGTGCCAGTAGCCTAGGACAGGGTGGGTATGGCTACACCTTC	CASSLGQGGYGYTF
TRBV6-6	TRBD2	TRBJ2-1	few	TGTGCCAGCAGCCCCGGGACTAGCGGGGGGAATGAGCAGTTCTTC	CASSPGTSGGNEQFF
TRBV19	.	TRBJ1-5	once	TGTGCCAGTAGTATAGGTTGGGGGGACCGAAATCAGCCCCAGCATTTT	CASSIGWGDRNQPQHF
TRBV5-1	.	TRBJ1-3	.	TGCGCCAGCAGCTTGGCCGGGTCGTGGGACATTGGAAACACCATATATTTT	CASSLAGSWDIGNTIYF
TRBV2	TRBD1	TRBJ2-6	.	TGTGCCAGCAACTTGGGACAGACCTCTGGGGCCAACGTCCTGACTTTC	CASNLGQTSGANVLTF
TRBV25-1	.	TRBJ2-7	.	TGTGCCAGCAGTGACCGCCGAGGGGAGGTCGAGCAGTACTTC	CASSDRRGEVEQYF
TRBV6-6	.	TRBJ1-3	.	TGTGCCAGCAGCACAGACGGAAACACCATATATTTT	CASSTDGNTIYF
TRBV18	.	TRBJ2-5	few	TGTGCCAGCTCACCACAGGAAGGCCGAGGCCAAGAGACCCAGTACTTC	CASSPQEGRGQETQYF
TRBV18	.	TRBJ1-2	.	TGTGCCAGCTCAGATGTTGAGCTTTCCCGCTATGGCTACACCTTC	CASSDVELSRYGYTF
TRBV5-1	TRBD2	TRBJ2-5	.	TGCGCCAGCAGCACTCGAGGACTAGCGGGCGAGACCCAGTACTTC	CASSTRGLAGETQYF
TRBV2	.	TRBJ1-6	.	TGTGCCAGCAGTGAGGGAGGCCATACCCTCCACTTT	CASSEGGHTLHF
TRBV5-4	.	TRBJ1-4	.	TGTGCCAGCAGTCGGGGAGGAGACGGTAATGAAAAACTGTTTTTT	CASSRGGDGNEKLFF
TRBV9	.	TRBJ2-2	once	TGTGCCAGCAGCGCACAGGGCACCGGGGAGCTGTTTTTT	CASSAQGTGELFF
TRBV28	TRBD2	TRBJ2-1	few	TGTGCCAGCAGTCCTGCCGGGGGGGGCGGGGGGACTGGCAGGGAGCAGTTCTTC	CASSPAGGGGGTGREQFF
TRBV7-6	TRBD1	TRBJ1-1	.	TGTGCCAGCAGCTTATTACAGGGGGGGCGGGACACTGAAGCTTTCTTT	CASSLLQGGRDTEAFF
TRBV11-2	.	TRBJ1-1	few	TGTGCCAGCAGCTTAGGGGAGATTGAAGCTTTCTTT	CASSLGEIEAFF
TRBV30	.	TRBJ1-2	.	TGTGCCTGGAGTGTACCTACTGGAGGTGGCTACACCTTC	CAWSVPTGGGYTF
TRBV11-2	.	TRBJ1-4	.	TGTGCCAGCAGCTTAGAGCCTCACACACAGAATGAAAAACTGTTTTTT	CASSLEPHTQNEKLFF
TRBV19	.	TRBJ1-5	.	TGTGCCAGTAGTATTAACAGGTACAATCAGCCCCAGCATTTT	CASSINRYNQPQHF
TRBV4-1	.	TRBJ2-2	few	TGCGCCAGCAGCCAGATTAAAAGCGGAGGCACCGGGGAGCTGTTTTTT	CASSQIKSGGTGELFF
TRBV19	TRBD1	TRBJ1-2	once	TGTGCCAGTAGTATAAGACAGGGGGGAGGATTTTCTGGCTACACCTTC	CASSIRQGGGFSGYTF
TRBV4-1	.	TRBJ2-5	.	TGCGCCAGCAGTGGGTTGGGGGGGCCTTCGGAGACCCAGTACTTC	CASSGLGGPSETQYF
TRBV4-2	TRBD1	TRBJ1-2	few	TGTGCCAGCAGCCCGGGACAGCTGGACTATGGCTACACCTTC	CASSPGQLDYGYTF
TRBV6-6	.	TRBJ2-6	.	TGTGCCAGCAGTCACACAGGGTACGGGGCCAACGTCCTGACTTTC	CASSHTGYGANVLTF
TRBV7-3	TRBD1	TRBJ2-7	few	TGTGCCAGCAGCTCCGGGACAGGGCTAACCTACGAGCAGTACTTC	CASSSGTGLTYEQYF
TRBV5-1	TRBD1	TRBJ1-6	.	TGCGCCAGCAGCTTGGGGGACAGTAATTCACCCCTCCACTTT	CASSLGDSNSPLHF
TRBV27	.	TRBJ1-2	few	TGTGCCAGCAGTTTAACGGGACATGCAGGACTTGGCTACACCTTC	CASSLTGHAGLGYTF
TRBV4-2	TRBD2	TRBJ2-1	.	TGTGCCAGCAGCCATACTAGCGGGGGCAGCTCCTACAATGAGCAGTTCTTC	CASSHTSGGSSYNEQFF
TRBV5-4	TRBD2	TRBJ2-5	.	TGTGCCAGCAGCCAAGGACTAGCGGGAGGGGAGACCCAGTACTTC	CASSQGLAGGETQYF
TRBV4-2	.	TRBJ1-1	.	TGTGCCAGCAGCCAAGATAGGAACAGGGACGACACTGAAGCTTTCTTT	CASSQDRNRDDTEAFF
TRBV28	.	TRBJ1-2	.	TGTGCCAGCAGCAGAGGGTCCTCTCAGGGGCAAGACTACACCTTC	CASSRGSSQGQDYTF
TRBV7-2	TRBD1	TRBJ2-1	.	TGTGCCAGCAGCCTCCGGGACAGGGGATACAATGAGCAGTTCTTC	CASSLRDRGYNEQFF